The 18 T cell receptor beta chains in this list originate from one sample, sequenced in a study of blood T cell repertoires in COVID-19. Repertoires were generated with immunoSEQ multiplex PCR, while TCRdb's copy carries only in-frame clones and drops some. This repertoire shows 280,000 or so clones, approximately 89% found once; its top ten account for about 12%. Specimen: peripheral blood. The receptors were sampled from a woman in her sixties or seventies with acute or convalescent COVID-19.

The rearrangement uses TRBV6-5 and TRBJ1-2, with TRBD1 as a possible D gene (5 bases). V lost 10 bases and J lost 13, with 16 bases in between. This CDR3 comprises 10 residues. Germline CDR1 is MNHEY and CDR2 is SVGAGI. The CDR3 loop is CATEGVGGTF. DNA for the CDR3: TGTGCCACCGAGGGAGTCGGGGGCACCTTC.

V gene TRBV6-2 or TRBV6-3 combines with J gene TRBJ2-7; D possibly corresponds to TRBD2 (7 bases). Germline V gene lookup returns CDR1 MNHEY and CDR2 SVGEGT. Trimming pared 5 bases from V and 2 bases from J, leaving 22 bases between. The length of the CDR3 is 17 residues. This CDR3 is CASSNPTLADRTYEQYF. CDR3 DNA sequence: TGTGCCAGCAGTAACCCGACTCTAGCGGACAGAACCTACGAGCAGTACTTC.

The chain uses TRBV5-4 and TRBJ1-1, with D unresolved. CDR3 length: 12 residues. Germline V gives CDR1 SGHNT, CDR2 YYREEE (reference sequence). V was shortened by 5 bases and J by 7 bases, with 12 bases between the two germline ends. CDR3: CASRTSDGEAFF. In DNA form, the CDR3 reads TGTGCCAGCAGGACATCCGACGGTGAAGCTTTCTTT.

The gene calls are TRBV5-1 and TRBJ1-4, with 7 bases lining up with TRBD1. CDR1 SGHRS and CDR2 YFSETQ come from the germline V gene. V was clipped by 4 bases and J by 3 bases; unmatched bases: 6. CDR3 length equals 15 residues. CDR3 residues: CASSTYRGANEKLFF. DNA for the CDR3: TGCGCCAGCAGCACCTACAGGGGAGCTAATGAAAAACTGTTTTTT.

The chain has TRBV12-3 or TRBV12-4 and TRBJ2-5, with 7 bases lining up with TRBD1. The length of the CDR3 is 13 residues. With 3 bases clipped from V and 2 bases from J, the junction kept 0 bases outside the gene matches. The CDR3, as DNA: TGTGCCAGCAGTTTCAGGGGGCAAGAGACCCAGTACTTC. Translating it yields CASSFRGQETQYF.

Written as DNA, the CDR3 is TGTGCCAGCTCACCATCTTCCGGGGGACACACTGAAGCTTTCTTT. Encoded protein: CASSPSSGGHTEAFF. The V and J genes are TRBV18 and TRBJ1-1, with D possibly TRBD1 on 5 matching bases. Trimming cost V 2 bases and J 3 bases, with 13 bases left between them. Germline V gives CDR1 KGHSH, CDR2 LQKENI. The CDR3 loop spans 15 amino acids.

The rearrangement links TRBV7-3 to TRBJ2-1, with unresolved D. This CDR3 has 12 amino acids. V was shortened by 5 bases and J by 9 bases, with 11 bases between the two germline ends. Germline CDR1 reads SGHTA; CDR2 reads FQGTGA. The CDR3, as DNA: TGTGCCAGCAGCAGAAGTGGGCTTGAGCAGTTCTTC. This sequence encodes CASSRSGLEQFF.

With regard to this clone: This specimen includes other DNA sequences encoding the same CDR3. This chain connects TRBV6-2 or TRBV6-3 to TRBJ2-5; D not resolved. This CDR3 has 14 amino acids. Germline CDR1 and CDR2: MNHEY and SVGEGT. V was trimmed by 0 bases and J by 5 bases, leaving 10 bases between them. DNA for the CDR3: TGTGCCAGCAGTTACTCCTCCTCCGCGGAGACCCAGTACTTC. Its translation: CASSYSSSAETQYF.

In regard to this clone: A read error may account for a junction end that differs from germline. The chain links TRBV7-9 to TRBJ1-2, with D possibly being TRBD1 (5 bases). The CDR3 totals 14 residues. Per the germline V gene, CDR1 is SEHNR and CDR2 is FQNEAQ (reference sequence). CDR3 protein: CASSLAGRIYGYTF. CDR3 coding DNA: TGTGCCAGCAGCCTAGCGGGGCGCATCTATGGCTACACCTTC.

This clone was recorded a few times. This rearrangement joins TRBV18 to TRBJ1-6; perhaps TRBD1 as D (6 bases). This CDR3 is 14 amino acids long. Germline-derived CDR1 and CDR2 are KGHSH and LQKENI. Trimming took 3 bases from V and 8 from J, leaving 11 bases between them. CDR3 amino acids: CASSPRDIYSPLHF. In DNA form, the CDR3 reads TGTGCCAGCTCACCCCGGGACATATATTCACCCCTCCACTTT.

This rearrangement joins TRBV5-1 to TRBJ1-6; 7 bases line up with TRBD1. CDR1 SGHRS and CDR2 YFSETQ come from the germline V gene. With 2 bases clipped from V and 10 bases from J, the junction kept 24 bases outside the gene matches. CDR3 length equals 20 residues. The CDR3 bases are TGCGCCAGCAGCTTAAGGGGGCGAGACCCTGGAGCCGAGAGAAGCTCACCCCTCCACTTT. Protein: CASSLRGRDPGAERSSPLHF.

The V and J genes are TRBV3-1 (or the pseudogene TRBV3-2) and TRBJ1-2; tentative D call: TRBD1 (6 bases). CDR1 is LGHDT, CDR2 YNNKEL, per germline (reference sequence). The CDR3 totals 13 residues. V lost 4 bases and J lost 8, with 14 bases in between. For the CDR3, the DNA is TGTGCCAGCAGCCTCACAGGGAAGGGCGGCTACACCTTC. Translation: CASSLTGKGGYTF.

The CDR3 DNA is TGTGCCAGCAGCTCAGCTTTCCGGGCACCCCTCCACTTT. This translates into CASSSAFRAPLHF. The V gene is TRBV7-2, the J gene TRBJ1-6; D gene unclear. V lost 4 bases and J lost 11, with 12 bases in between. CDR1 is SGHTA and CDR2 is FQGNSA in the germline V gene. The CDR3 spans 13 residues.

V gene TRBV5-1 combines with J gene TRBJ2-1, with D hard to call. CDR3 size: 16 residues. The V and J ends lost 0 bases and 4 bases respectively, with 14 bases between them. Germline CDR1 SGHRS, CDR2 YFSETQ. The CDR3: CASSLAPINSYNEQFF. The DNA for the CDR3 is TGCGCCAGCAGCTTGGCGCCTATTAACAGTTACAATGAGCAGTTCTTC.

V is TRBV19 and J is TRBJ1-1; TRBD1 is a possible D gene (5 bases). Germline V gene lookup returns CDR1 LNHDA and CDR2 SQIVND (reference sequence). The germline V and J ends were trimmed by 1 base and 6 bases, with 6 bases remaining between them. The CDR3 covers 12 residues. DNA of the CDR3: TGTGCCAGTAGTATAGTAGGGGCTGAAGCTTTCTTT. Amino acid sequence: CASSIVGAEAFF.

J is TRBJ1-5 and V is TRBV28, with 9 positions matching TRBD1. The CDR3 covers 15 residues. Germline V gene sequence: CDR1 MDHEN, CDR2 SYDVKM. J gave up 1 base and V 6 bases, and 4 bases lay outside the gene matches. CDR3 sequence: CASSTGTGSNQPQHF. The CDR3 region has the DNA TGTGCCAGCAGCACCGGGACAGGGAGCAATCAGCCCCAGCATTTT.

The V gene is TRBV6-2 or TRBV6-3, the J gene TRBJ2-7, with 8 bases that match TRBD2. CDR3 length: 17 residues. Germline loops: CDR1 MNHEY, CDR2 SVGEGT. V lost 4 bases, J lost 2 bases, and 13 bases stayed unmatched. The CDR3 protein is CASSLTRTPAGAYEQYF. The CDR3 nucleotides are TGTGCCAGCAGTTTAACGAGAACTCCAGCGGGGGCCTACGAGCAGTACTTC.

This chain uses TRBV29-1 with TRBJ1-5, with 8 bases fitting TRBD1. V lost 7 bases and J lost 3; bases outside the gene matches: 5. This CDR3 has 13 residues. Germline V gives CDR1 SQVTM, CDR2 ANQGSEA. The CDR3 protein is CSGSTGVNQPQHF. CDR3 in DNA: TGCAGCGGATCGACAGGGGTCAATCAGCCCCAGCATTTT.